This T cell receptor beta chain stems from a study of neurological immune-mediated disorders. V was pared by 1 base and J by 4 bases, with 10 bases between. The CDR3 is 14 amino acids. The germline CDR1 and CDR2 sequences are DFQATT and SNEGSKA (reference sequence). Time point here: technical triplicate 2. A few counts support this clonotype. TCRdb analysed the 5' RACE reads with MiXCR anew, one entry per CDR3 protein. The sample consists of under 65,000 distinct CDR3 sequences, 20% to 30% of them appearing once. The TCR was taken from a man aged 60 to 69 with HTLV-1-associated myelopathy (HAM/TSP). Sequencing was performed on PBMCs. The rearrangement joins TRBV20-1 to TRBJ2-2, with no clear D. CDR3: CSARGSSVTGELFF. DNA of the CDR3: TGCAGTGCTAGAGGAAGTAGTGTCACCGGGGAGCTGTTTTTT.